Listed below are T cell receptor beta chains from one sample, sequenced in a study of radiation and T cells in renal cell carcinoma. Profiling relied on immunoSEQ multiplex PCR, and the TCRdb table lists in-frame clones only, not all of them. The repertoire consists of some 150,000 clones, with around nine tenths occurring once and the leading ten covering around a sixth. The sample consisted of blood, taken from a patient whose treatment included radiotherapy and nephrectomy. These receptors came from a woman aged 45 to 65 with renal cell carcinoma. The CDR3 runs from the conserved cysteine through the conserved F or W. The D gene is left open where the match is weak. Clone size, where shown, is once, few, many, or a class for clones that have expanded.

d_gene,j_gene,abundance,v_gene,len,CDR3nt,CDR3aa
TRBD2,TRBJ2-7,NA,TRBV19,16,TGTGCCAGTAGTATGATGGGGGGGGACGGGTCCTACGAGCAGTACTTC,CASSMMGGDGSYEQYF
TRBD1,TRBJ2-7,NA,TRBV2,14,TGTGCCAGCAGTGACGGCAGGGGGACCTACGAGCAGTACTTC,CASSDGRGTYEQYF
NA,TRBJ1-1,NA,TRBV28,13,TGTGCCAGCAAGGGGGGCAGGAACACTGAAGCTTTCTTT,CASKGGRNTEAFF
TRBD1,TRBJ1-2,NA,TRBV28,13,TGTGCCAGCAATCCAGGGGGCTCCGGTGGCTACACCTTC,CASNPGGSGGYTF
TRBD1,TRBJ1-4,NA,TRBV6-5,15,TGTGCCAGCAGTTACGGGACAGGGTTAGGTGAAAAACTGTTTTTT,CASSYGTGLGEKLFF
NA,TRBJ1-1,NA,TRBV6-5,15,TGTGTCAGCAGTAATCAGGGAGGGTTTAACACTGAAGCTTTCTTT,CVSSNQGGFNTEAFF
NA,TRBJ2-2,NA,TRBV4-3,15,TGCGCCAGCAGGGGGTCTGGCCTGTACACCGGGGAGCTGTTTTTT,CASRGSGLYTGELFF
NA,TRBJ2-3,NA,TRBV30,14,TGTGCCTGGGAGGGGGGCTATAGCACAGATGCGCAGTATTTT,CAWEGGYSTDAQYF
NA,TRBJ2-7,NA,TRBV6-5,15,TGTGCCAGCAGTCATAGACAGGCGAGCTCCTACGAGCAGTACTTC,CASSHRQASSYEQYF
TRBD1,TRBJ2-1,NA,TRBV9,15,TGTGCCAGCAGCGTAGATTCAGGGACAGGGGGCGAGCAGTTCTTC,CASSVDSGTGGEQFF
NA,TRBJ1-5,once,TRBV4-2,16,TGTGCCAGCAGCCAAGATGAGGCCAGCTGGAATCAGCCCCAGCATTTT,CASSQDEASWNQPQHF
TRBD1,TRBJ1-1,NA,TRBV18,16,TGTGCCAGCTCACCACTGGGGACAGGGGCTGGGACTGAAGCTTTCTTT,CASSPLGTGAGTEAFF
NA,TRBJ2-7,once,TRBV11-1,14,TGTGCCAGCAGCTTAGGGGCCAGCTCCTACGAGCAGTACTTC,CASSLGASSYEQYF
NA,TRBJ2-2,NA,TRBV6-4,15,TGTGCCAGCAGTGACGGGATTGGGAAGCCCGGGGAGCTGTTTTTT,CASSDGIGKPGELFF
NA,TRBJ1-5,NA,TRBV5-4,13,TGTGCCAGCAGTATAGGGGCCAATCAGCCCCAGCATTTT,CASSIGANQPQHF
NA,TRBJ1-2,once,TRBV5-1,14,TGCGCCAGCAGCGAGGGACGGCCTGGGTATGGCTACACCTTC,CASSEGRPGYGYTF
NA,TRBJ1-5,NA,TRBV7-6,18,TGTGCCAGCAGCTTGAGGCTTGCGACGGTATCCCCCCCCCAGCCCCAGCATTTT,CASSLRLATVSPPQPQHF
NA,TRBJ2-3,NA,TRBV7-2,12,TGTGCCAGCAGCCGAGGCACAGATACGCAGTATTTT,CASSRGTDTQYF
NA,TRBJ2-1,few,TRBV2,14,TGTGCCAGCAGTGACCAGGCTAGGCACAATGAGCAGTTCTTC,CASSDQARHNEQFF
TRBD1,TRBJ2-7,NA,TRBV5-1,15,TGCGCCAGCAGCTGGACCGGGACAGGGGGAGACGAGCAGTACTTC,CASSWTGTGGDEQYF
NA,TRBJ1-6,NA,TRBV27,15,TGTGCCAGCCGTGCTGCGTGGACTAATAATTCACCCCTCCACTTT,CASRAAWTNNSPLHF
TRBD2,TRBJ2-2,NA,TRBV19,16,TGTGCCAGTAGTATTGGACTAGCGGGATACACCGGGGAGCTGTTTTTT,CASSIGLAGYTGELFF
TRBD1,TRBJ1-1,NA,TRBV5-1,14,TGCGCCAGCAGCTTTACAGGGGTTGAGACTGAAGCTTTCTTT,CASSFTGVETEAFF
NA,TRBJ1-2,few,TRBV4-3,15,TGCGCCAGCAGCCAAGAGGCGACGTCGAGATATGGCTACACCTTC,CASSQEATSRYGYTF
NA,TRBJ2-3,NA,TRBV27,16,TGTGCCAGCAGTTTAGGCTTGGGAAGGGGCACAGATACGCAGTATTTT,CASSLGLGRGTDTQYF
TRBD1,TRBJ2-5,NA,TRBV18,17,TGTGCCAGCTCACAAGACCCGGGACAGGGGGGACGGGAGACCCAGTACTTC,CASSQDPGQGGRETQYF
NA,TRBJ2-7,once,TRBV5-1,13,TGCGCCAGCAGCTTGGGAACAACCTACGAGCAGTACTTC,CASSLGTTYEQYF
NA,TRBJ2-7,few,TRBV11-2,12,TGTGCCAGCAGCTTAGTCTCCTACGAGCAGTACTTC,CASSLVSYEQYF
NA,TRBJ2-5,once,TRBV4-1,13,TGCGCCAGCAGCCAGGCCGGGCTAGAGACCCAGTACTTC,CASSQAGLETQYF
TRBD2,TRBJ2-3,NA,TRBV5-1,14,TGCGCCACCATGAGCGGGGGAATTACAGATACGCAGTATTTT,CATMSGGITDTQYF
TRBD2,TRBJ2-7,NA,TRBV6-1,14,TGTGCCAGCAGTGAAGGACTAGCGGCACACGAGCAGTACTTC,CASSEGLAAHEQYF
NA,TRBJ2-2,NA,TRBV7-9,15,TGTGCCAGTAACGACGGGCCGAGGGACACCGGGGAGCTGTTTTTT,CASNDGPRDTGELFF
TRBD1,TRBJ2-4,NA,TRBV14,15,TGTGCCAGCAGCCAAGATCTGGCAGGGGGAAACATTCAGTACTTC,CASSQDLAGGNIQYF
NA,TRBJ1-2,NA,TRBV9,11,TGTGCCAGCAGCGACGACTCTGGCTACACCTTC,CASSDDSGYTF
NA,TRBJ1-1,NA,TRBV27,13,TGTGCCAGCAGTCCTGGAGTGAGCACTGAAGCTTTCTTT,CASSPGVSTEAFF
TRBD1,TRBJ2-3,NA,TRBV4-3,17,TGCGCCAGCAGCCAAGAGGACAGGGATGATGGCACAGATACGCAGTATTTT,CASSQEDRDDGTDTQYF
NA,TRBJ1-2,NA,TRBV7-9,13,TGTGCCAGCAGCTTAGCGGGGGGCTATGGCTACACCTTC,CASSLAGGYGYTF
NA,TRBJ2-3,NA,TRBV5-6,13,TGTGCCAGCAGCTATGACTTGCCAGATACGCAGTATTTT,CASSYDLPDTQYF
NA,TRBJ2-7,once,TRBV6-5,13,TGTGCCAGCAGCCAACGGGACTCCTACGAGCAGTACTTC,CASSQRDSYEQYF
TRBD2,TRBJ2-1,NA,TRBV15,13,TGTGCCACCAGCAGAGATGAGAGGGAGGGCCGGTTCTTC,CATSRDEREGRFF
NA,TRBJ2-7,NA,TRBV27,15,TGTGCCAGCAGTTTATCGGTTTTTCTTTCGGACGAGCAGTACTTC,CASSLSVFLSDEQYF
TRBD2,TRBJ2-1,NA,TRBV9,19,TGTGCCAGCAGCGATCCCCCGGGACTAGCGGGGGGGCCGATCCATGAGCAGTTCTTC,CASSDPPGLAGGPIHEQFF
NA,TRBJ2-5,NA,TRBV14,18,TGTGCCAGCAGCCGAGGTAGACTGGGTTTAATGTACCAAGAGACCCAGTACTTC,CASSRGRLGLMYQETQYF
TRBD1,TRBJ2-7,NA,TRBV15,14,TGTGCCACCAGCAGAGGGGGGACAGCTTCCGAGCAGTACTTC,CATSRGGTASEQYF
NA,TRBJ2-1,NA,TRBV6-5,12,TGTGCCAGCTGCAGGGTTGCAAATGAGCAGTTCTTC,CASCRVANEQFF
NA,TRBJ1-2,once,TRBV9,14,TGTGCCAGCAGCGTAGGCGCAGGGGACTATGGCTACACCTTC,CASSVGAGDYGYTF
TRBD1,TRBJ2-7,once,TRBV4-3,15,TGCGCCAGCAGCCAGATGATTGGACAGGGGTACGAGCAATACTTC,CASSQMIGQGYEQYF
NA,TRBJ1-2,NA,TRBV19,12,TGTGCCAGTCGGGACTCCTTGACGGGCTACACCTTC,CASRDSLTGYTF
NA,TRBJ2-3,NA,TRBV19,16,TGTGCCAGTAGTATAGATGGCCTAGATGGCACAGATACGCAGTATTTT,CASSIDGLDGTDTQYF
NA,TRBJ2-7,NA,TRBV6-6,12,TGTGCCAGCAGAACCGGACAGCTGGAGCAGTACTTC,CASRTGQLEQYF
NA,TRBJ2-1,NA,TRBV19,11,TGTGCCAGTAGTAGCAGGGGGGGTAAGTTCTTC,CASSSRGGKFF
TRBD1,TRBJ1-1,NA,TRBV5-1,15,TGCGCCAGTCAACCCTCGACAGGGCGGAACACTGAAGCTTTCTTT,CASQPSTGRNTEAFF
TRBD1,TRBJ2-2,NA,TRBV10-3,16,TGTGCCATCAACAGAGGACAGGGGGAGGACACCGGGGAGCTGTTTTTT,CAINRGQGEDTGELFF
NA,TRBJ2-5,once,TRBV9,13,TGTGCCAGCAGCGTACAGGGGAGGGAGACCCAGTACTTC,CASSVQGRETQYF
TRBD2,TRBJ2-1,NA,TRBV7-2,14,TGTGCCAGCACAGGAGATAGCGGGGGTGGTGAGCAGTTCTTC,CASTGDSGGGEQFF
NA,TRBJ2-5,NA,TRBV9,14,TGTGCCAGCAGCGTAGGGTGGGGGCAAGAGACCCAGTACTTC,CASSVGWGQETQYF
NA,TRBJ1-1,few,TRBV9,16,TGTGCCAGCAGCGGGGCTCGCGGGGGGTTCGGCACTGAAGCTTTCTTT,CASSGARGGFGTEAFF